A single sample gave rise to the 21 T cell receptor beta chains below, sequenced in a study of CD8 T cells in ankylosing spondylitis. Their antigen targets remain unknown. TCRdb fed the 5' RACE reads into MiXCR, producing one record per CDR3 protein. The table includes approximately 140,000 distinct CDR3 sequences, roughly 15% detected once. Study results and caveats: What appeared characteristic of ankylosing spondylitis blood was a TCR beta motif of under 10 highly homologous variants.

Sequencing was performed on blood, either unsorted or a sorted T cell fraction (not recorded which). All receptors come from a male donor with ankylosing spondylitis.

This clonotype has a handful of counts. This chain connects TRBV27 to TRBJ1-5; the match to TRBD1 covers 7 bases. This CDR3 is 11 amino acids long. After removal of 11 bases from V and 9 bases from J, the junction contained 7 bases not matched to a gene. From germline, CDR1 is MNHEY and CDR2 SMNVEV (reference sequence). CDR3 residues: CAGGQDGPQHF. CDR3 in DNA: TGTGCCGGCGGACAGGACGGGCCCCAGCATTTT.

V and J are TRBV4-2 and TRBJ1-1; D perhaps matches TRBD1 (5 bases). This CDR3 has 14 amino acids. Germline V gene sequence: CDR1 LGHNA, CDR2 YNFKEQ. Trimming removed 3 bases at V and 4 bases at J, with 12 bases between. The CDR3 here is CASSHRGTGTEAFF. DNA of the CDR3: TGTGCCAGCAGCCATCGGGGGACGGGCACTGAAGCTTTCTTT.

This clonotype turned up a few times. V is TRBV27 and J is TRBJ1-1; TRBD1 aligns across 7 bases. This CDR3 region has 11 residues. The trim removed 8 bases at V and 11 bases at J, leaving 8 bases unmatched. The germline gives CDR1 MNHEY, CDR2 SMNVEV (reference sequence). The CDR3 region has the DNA TGTGCCAGCGGACCAGGGGGATTGGCTTTCTTT. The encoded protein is CASGPGGLAFF.

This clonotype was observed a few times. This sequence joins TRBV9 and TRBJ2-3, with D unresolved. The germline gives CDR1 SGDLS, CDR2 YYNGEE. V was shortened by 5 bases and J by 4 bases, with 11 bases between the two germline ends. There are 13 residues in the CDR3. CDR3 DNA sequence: TGTGCCAGCAGGGACGCAAACTCAGATACGCAGTATTTT. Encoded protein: CASRDANSDTQYF.

The CDR3 bases are TGTGCCAGCAGAGGGCTAGGTGCGCATGTGTACAATGAGCAGTTCTTC. Amino acid sequence: CASRGLGAHVYNEQFF. The chain uses TRBV28 and TRBJ2-1; D gene uncertain. The V gene lost 6 bases and the J gene lost 4 bases, with 19 bases spanning the gap. The CDR3 has 16 amino acids. Per the germline V gene, CDR1 is MDHEN and CDR2 is SYDVKM.

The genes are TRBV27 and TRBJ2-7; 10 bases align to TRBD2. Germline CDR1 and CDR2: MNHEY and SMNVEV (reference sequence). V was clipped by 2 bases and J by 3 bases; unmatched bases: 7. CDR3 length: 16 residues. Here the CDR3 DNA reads TGTGCCAGCAGTTTAGATCCCCTAGCGGGAGACTACGAGCAGTACTTC. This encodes CASSLDPLAGDYEQYF.

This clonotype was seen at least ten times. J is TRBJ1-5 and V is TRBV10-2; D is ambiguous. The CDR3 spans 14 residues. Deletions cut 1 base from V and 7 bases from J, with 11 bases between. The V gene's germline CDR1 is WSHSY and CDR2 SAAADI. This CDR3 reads CASSELGFEQPQHF. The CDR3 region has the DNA TGCGCCAGCAGTGAGTTGGGGTTCGAGCAGCCCCAGCATTTT.

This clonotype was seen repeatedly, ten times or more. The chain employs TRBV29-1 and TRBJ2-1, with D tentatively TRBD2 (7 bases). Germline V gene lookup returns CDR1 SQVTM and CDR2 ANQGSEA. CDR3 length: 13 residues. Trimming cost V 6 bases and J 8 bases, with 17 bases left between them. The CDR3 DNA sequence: TGCAGCGTGTGGGACGGGGGGCTGTATGAGCAGTTCTTC. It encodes CSVWDGGLYEQFF.

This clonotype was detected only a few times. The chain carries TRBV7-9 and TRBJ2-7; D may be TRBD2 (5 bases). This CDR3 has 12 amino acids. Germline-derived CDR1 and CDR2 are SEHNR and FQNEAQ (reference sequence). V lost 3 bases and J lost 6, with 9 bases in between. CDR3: CASSFLATEQYF. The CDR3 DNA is TGTGCCAGCAGCTTTCTAGCAACCGAGCAGTACTTC. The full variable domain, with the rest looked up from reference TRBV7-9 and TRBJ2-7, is DTGVSQNPRHKITKRGQNVTFRCDPISEHNRLYWYRQTLGQGPEFLTYFQNEAQLEKSRLLSDRFSAERPKGSFSTLEIQRTEQGDSAMYLCASSFLATEQYFGPGTRLTVT.

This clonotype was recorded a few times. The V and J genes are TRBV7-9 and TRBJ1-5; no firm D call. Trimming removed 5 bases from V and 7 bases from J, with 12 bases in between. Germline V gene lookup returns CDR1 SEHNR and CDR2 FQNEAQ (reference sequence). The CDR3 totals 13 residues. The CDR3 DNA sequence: TGTGCCAGCAGCAGTGGAGGCTTCCAGCCCCAGCATTTT. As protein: CASSSGGFQPQHF.

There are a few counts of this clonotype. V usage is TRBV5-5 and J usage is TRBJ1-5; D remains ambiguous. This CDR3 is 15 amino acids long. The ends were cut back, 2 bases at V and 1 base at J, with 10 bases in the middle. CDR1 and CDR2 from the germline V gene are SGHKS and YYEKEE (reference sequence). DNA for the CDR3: TGTGCCAGCAGCTTCGGGCAGCGAAGCAATCAGCCCCAGCATTTT. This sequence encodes CASSFGQRSNQPQHF.

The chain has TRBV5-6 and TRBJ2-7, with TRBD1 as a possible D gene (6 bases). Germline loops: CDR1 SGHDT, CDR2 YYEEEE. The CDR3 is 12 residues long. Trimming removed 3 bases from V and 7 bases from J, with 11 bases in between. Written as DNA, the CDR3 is TGTGCCAGCAGCTACAGGGTGGGAGAGCAGTACTTC. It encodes CASSYRVGEQYF.

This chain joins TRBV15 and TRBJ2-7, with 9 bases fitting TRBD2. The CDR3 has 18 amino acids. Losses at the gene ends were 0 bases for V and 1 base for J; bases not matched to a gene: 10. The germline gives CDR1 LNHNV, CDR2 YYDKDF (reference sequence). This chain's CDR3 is CATSRDPGIAGESYEQYF. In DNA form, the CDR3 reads TGTGCCACCAGCAGAGATCCGGGAATAGCGGGAGAGTCCTACGAGCAGTACTTC.

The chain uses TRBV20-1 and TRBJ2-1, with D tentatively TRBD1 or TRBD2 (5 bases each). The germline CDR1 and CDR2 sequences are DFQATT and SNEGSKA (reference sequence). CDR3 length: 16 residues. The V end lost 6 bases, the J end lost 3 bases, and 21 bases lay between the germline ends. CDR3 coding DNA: TGCAGTGCAGGTGTGGAGACTCGGGGCGGCTACAATGAGCAGTTCTTC. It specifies CSAGVETRGGYNEQFF.

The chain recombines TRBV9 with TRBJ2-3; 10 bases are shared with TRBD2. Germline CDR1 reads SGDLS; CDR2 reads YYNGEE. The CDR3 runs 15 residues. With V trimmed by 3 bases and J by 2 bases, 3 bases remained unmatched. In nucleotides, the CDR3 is TGTGCCAGCAGCGCGGGACTAGCGAACACAGATACGCAGTATTTT. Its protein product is CASSAGLANTDTQYF.

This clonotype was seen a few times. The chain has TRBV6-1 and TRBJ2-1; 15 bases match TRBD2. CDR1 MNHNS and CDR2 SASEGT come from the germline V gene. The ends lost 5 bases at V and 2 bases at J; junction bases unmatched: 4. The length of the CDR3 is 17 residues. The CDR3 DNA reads TGTGCCAGCAGTCCGGGACTAGCGGGAGGACCCTACAATGAGCAGTTCTTC. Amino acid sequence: CASSPGLAGGPYNEQFF.

CDR3 sequence: CASSLIGTGFSYEQYF. CDR3 DNA: TGTGCCAGCAGCTTAATCGGGACAGGGTTCTCCTACGAGCAGTACTTC. The gene calls are TRBV7-8 and TRBJ2-7, with TRBD1 identical over 9 bases. CDR1 is SGHVS, CDR2 FQNEAQ, per germline. The CDR3 covers 16 residues. Unmatched junction bases numbered 5, after V lost 2 bases and J lost 0 bases.

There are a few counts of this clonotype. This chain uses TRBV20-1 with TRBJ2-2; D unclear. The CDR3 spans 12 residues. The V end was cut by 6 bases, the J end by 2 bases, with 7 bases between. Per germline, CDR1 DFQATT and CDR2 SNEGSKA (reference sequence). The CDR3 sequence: CSAPTNTGELFF. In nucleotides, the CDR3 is TGCAGTGCGCCGACAAACACCGGGGAGCTGTTTTTT.

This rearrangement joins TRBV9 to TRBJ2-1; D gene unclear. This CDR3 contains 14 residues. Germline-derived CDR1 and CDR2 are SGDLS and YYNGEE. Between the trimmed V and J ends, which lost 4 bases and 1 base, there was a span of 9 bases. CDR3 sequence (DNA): TGTGCCAGCAGCCCCCTCGAATCCTACAATGAGCAGTTCTTC. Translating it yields CASSPLESYNEQFF.

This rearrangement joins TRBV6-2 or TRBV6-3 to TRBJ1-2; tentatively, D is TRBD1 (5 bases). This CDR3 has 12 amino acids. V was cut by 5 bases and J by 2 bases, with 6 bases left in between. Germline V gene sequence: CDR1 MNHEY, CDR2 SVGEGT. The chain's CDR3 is CASSQGNYGYTF. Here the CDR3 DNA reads TGTGCCAGCAGTCAGGGAAACTATGGCTACACCTTC.

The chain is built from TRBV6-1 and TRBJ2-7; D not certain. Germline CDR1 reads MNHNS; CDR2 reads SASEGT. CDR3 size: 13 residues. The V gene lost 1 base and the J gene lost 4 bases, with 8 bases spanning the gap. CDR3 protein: CASSEGIRYEQYF. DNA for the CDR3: TGTGCCAGCAGTGAAGGGATCCGGTACGAGCAGTACTTC.